Given below is one T cell receptor (beta chain) in context. Its antigen is undetermined. The source of the sample is a study of CD8+ T cells in alopecia areata. General observations from the study: Researchers reported that TCR sharing among patients proved less clear than in mice, possibly HLA-linked. Lesional tissue from the scalp (especially in alopecia totalis/universalis) showed higher clonality than normal scalp. Scalp specimens additionally yield sequences from normal skin's resident alphabeta T cells.

The authors extracted RNA and reverse transcribed it into cDNA as the sequencing template. Libraries were prepared by immunoSEQ multiplex PCR; TCRdb keeps only in-frame clonotypes and omits some of them. The sample lists about 99,000 clones; about 60% were seen once. Trimming at V came to 3 bases and at J to 2 bases, leaving 6 bases not matched to a gene. This CDR3 has 14 residues. Germline V gene data show CDR1 as GTSNPN and CDR2 as SVGIG (reference sequence). The clonotype comes from a human donor in good health. This chain uses TRBV30 with TRBJ1-2; TRBD1 agrees at 7 bases. The sequenced sample was CD4+ T cells sorted from blood. As DNA, the CDR3 is TGTGCCTGGAGCCGGGACAGTTTAAACTATGGCTACACCTTC. Its translation is CAWSRDSLNYGYTF.